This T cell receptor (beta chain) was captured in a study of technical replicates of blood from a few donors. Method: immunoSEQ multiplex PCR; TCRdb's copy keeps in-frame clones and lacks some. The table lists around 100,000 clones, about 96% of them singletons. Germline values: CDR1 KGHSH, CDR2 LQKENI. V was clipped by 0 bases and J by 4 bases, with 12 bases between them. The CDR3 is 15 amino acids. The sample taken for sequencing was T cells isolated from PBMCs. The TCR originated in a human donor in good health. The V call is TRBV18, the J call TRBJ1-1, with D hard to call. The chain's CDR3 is CASSPPGAAGTEAFF. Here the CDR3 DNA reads TGTGCCAGCTCACCACCCGGAGCCGCGGGCACTGAAGCTTTCTTT.